Listed below are T cell receptor beta chains from one sample, sequenced in a study of shared clonotypes between healthy human individuals. Generated by immunoSEQ multiplex PCR, the TCRdb table keeps only in-frame clones and is missing some. The sample lists hundreds of thousands of clones; less than 85% were seen once. Sequencing was performed on memory CD4+ T cells sorted from blood. These receptors originate from a woman between 25 and 40 years old in good health. The CDR3 runs from the conserved cysteine through the conserved F or W. A D gene is named only where the DNA matches it firmly. Expanded clones get a size class; other rows say once, few or many, or leave the size out.

j_gene	v_gene	abundance	d_gene	CDR3nt	CDR3aa
TRBJ2-3	TRBV7-9	-	-	TGTGCCAGCAGCTTATCCGTCGGGGGAGTGACAGATACGCAGTATTTT	CASSLSVGGVTDTQYF
TRBJ2-7	TRBV15	-	-	TGTGCCACCAGCAGAGATTTGGCCAGCTCCTACGAGCAGTACTTC	CATSRDLASSYEQYF
TRBJ2-3	TRBV7-9	-	-	TGTGCCAGCAGCTTATCCCTGCGGATAGGGGGGGGACCCCCAGATACGCAGTATTTT	CASSLSLRIGGGPPDTQYF
TRBJ2-5	TRBV15	-	TRBD2	TGTGCCACCAGCAGAGGTGAGCGGGAGGGGAAAGAGACCCAGTACTTC	CATSRGEREGKETQYF
TRBJ2-7	TRBV27	few	-	TGTGCCAGCAGTTACGGACAGCGAAGATACGAGCAGTACTTC	CASSYGQRRYEQYF
TRBJ1-1	TRBV20-1	-	-	TGCAGTGTTAGGAGGAACATCTTT	CSVRRNIF
TRBJ1-1	TRBV2	-	-	TGTGCCAGCGGGGGCCAGTCAGGGTTGAACACTGAAGCTTTCTTT	CASGGQSGLNTEAFF
TRBJ2-3	TRBV19	many	TRBD1	TGTGCCAGTAGCCCGGGACAGGGAGAGCTCACAGATACGCAGTATTTT	CASSPGQGELTDTQYF
TRBJ1-5	TRBV5-1	-	-	TGCGCCAGCAGCTTGTTTGGGGGTGGTCAGCCCCAGCATTTT	CASSLFGGGQPQHF
TRBJ2-7	TRBV18	few	-	TGTGCCAGCTCCCAGGAGGGGCAGGGCCGGTACGAGCAGTACTTC	CASSQEGQGRYEQYF
TRBJ1-5	TRBV7-9	-	-	TGTGCCAGCAGCTTAGTATCTCGTCCGGACAAACGCAATCAGCCCCAGCATTTT	CASSLVSRPDKRNQPQHF
TRBJ1-3	TRBV2	-	-	TGTGCCAGCACAGGTCTTAACGGAAACACCATATATTTT	CASTGLNGNTIYF
TRBJ1-5	TRBV4-1	-	TRBD1	TGCGCCAGCAGCCAGGGACAGGGGGCTTATGAGCCCCAGCATTTT	CASSQGQGAYEPQHF
TRBJ1-2	TRBV11-2	-	-	TGTGCCAGCAGCTTAGGGCCAGGGGACTATGGCTACACCTTC	CASSLGPGDYGYTF
TRBJ1-1	TRBV5-1	-	-	TGCGCCAGCAGCTTGGAAGGCAGATGGAACACTGAAGCTTTCTTT	CASSLEGRWNTEAFF
TRBJ1-2	TRBV19	few	-	TGTGCCAGTAGTATAGGAAGTGGGGACTATGGCTACACCTTC	CASSIGSGDYGYTF
TRBJ1-5	TRBV28	few	-	TGTGCCAGCTCTGCGGCCAACAATCAGCCCCAGCATTTT	CASSAANNQPQHF
TRBJ2-5	TRBV7-2	-	TRBD1	TGTGCCAGCAGCTTAGGTGGGACAGGGAGTCGGGAGCAGTACTTC	CASSLGGTGSREQYF
TRBJ2-3	TRBV6-1	-	TRBD2	TGTGCCAGCAGTGATTTAACTAGCGGGAGGACAGATACGCAGTATTTT	CASSDLTSGRTDTQYF
TRBJ2-2	TRBV5-1	-	-	TGCGCCAGCAGCTTGGGGGCGACAGTTTCGGGGGAGCTGTTTTTT	CASSLGATVSGELFF
TRBJ2-7	TRBV5-1	-	-	TGCGCCAGCAGCTTGGGGGAGCGGGTTCCTCTCTACGAGCAGTACTTC	CASSLGERVPLYEQYF
TRBJ1-5	TRBV11-2	many	-	TGTGCCAGCAGCTTAGCAGGGGACGGTCAGCCCCAGCATTTT	CASSLAGDGQPQHF
TRBJ2-4	TRBV5-1	-	TRBD1	TGCGCCAGCAGTCGAGCAACCGGGACAGGAAACATTCAGTACTTC	CASSRATGTGNIQYF
TRBJ2-3	TRBV19	-	TRBD2	TGTGCCAGTAGTAGGAAGCGGGAGGCCCGGGGAGATACGCAGTATTTT	CASSRKREARGDTQYF
TRBJ2-1	TRBV19	-	-	TGTGCCAGTAGTTCATTACGGAGTTACTCCTACAATGAGCAGTTCTTC	CASSSLRSYSYNEQFF
TRBJ2-7	TRBV7-9	-	-	TGTGCCAGCAGCTTATTACCCCCGACAATTGCGGCTGACGAGCAGTACTTC	CASSLLPPTIAADEQYF
TRBJ2-5	TRBV7-8	-	-	TGTGCCAGCAGCTTAGCGGTAGAGGCCCTGGAGACCCAGTACTTC	CASSLAVEALETQYF
TRBJ2-7	TRBV7-9	-	TRBD2	TGTGCCAGCAGCTTAGGTAGCGGGAGAGACTACGAGCAGTACTTC	CASSLGSGRDYEQYF
TRBJ1-3	TRBV27	once	-	TGTGCCAGCACCTTTACAGGGATTGGAAACACCATATATTTT	CASTFTGIGNTIYF
TRBJ1-3	TRBV4-1	-	-	TGCGCCAGCAGCCAAGATGGCACAAGGAGCACCTCTGGAAACACCATATATTTT	CASSQDGTRSTSGNTIYF
TRBJ2-1	TRBV7-3	-	TRBD2	TGTGCCAGCAGCTTAAATGGCCTAGCGGGAGACGAGCAGTTCTTC	CASSLNGLAGDEQFF
TRBJ1-5	TRBV18	-	-	TGTGCCAGCTCACCTCGGGGTAGCAGCGATCAGCCCCAGCATTTT	CASSPRGSSDQPQHF
TRBJ2-7	TRBV28	few	-	TGTGCCAGCAGAATAGTGGGGACGGGACTCTACGAGCAGTACTTC	CASRIVGTGLYEQYF
TRBJ2-1	TRBV11-2	-	-	TGTGCCAGCAGCTTAGCGCGGGTGGGTGAGCAGTTCTTC	CASSLARVGEQFF
TRBJ1-5	TRBV6-6	-	-	TGTGCCAGCAGTTTTCAGACCAATCAGCCCCAGCATTTT	CASSFQTNQPQHF
TRBJ2-7	TRBV28	-	-	TGTGCCAGCAGTCAATATCTACTCTCCTACGAGCAGTACTTC	CASSQYLLSYEQYF
TRBJ1-5	TRBV6-6	-	-	TGTGCCAGCACGAAGGCAGGGGGCAATCAGCCCCAGCATTTT	CASTKAGGNQPQHF
TRBJ2-7	TRBV6-1	-	TRBD1	TGTGCCAGCAGTGAATGGGACACAGGGGCCTACGAGCAGTACTTC	CASSEWDTGAYEQYF
TRBJ2-7	TRBV28	-	TRBD2	TGTGCCAGCATGCCCGGCCAGCGGGAGAGAGAGCAGTACTTC	CASMPGQREREQYF
TRBJ2-7	TRBV6-6	once	TRBD2	TGTGCCAGCAGTTACTCGATAGCGGGAGGTCGTGAGCAGTACTTC	CASSYSIAGGREQYF
TRBJ2-2	TRBV5-1	-	TRBD1	TGCGCCAGCAGCTTGGCTCCGACAGGGGTCACCGGGGAGCTGTTTTTT	CASSLAPTGVTGELFF
TRBJ2-7	TRBV7-9	-	-	TGTGCCAGCAGCCTACAGGGTGAGGGGTACGAGCAGTACTTC	CASSLQGEGYEQYF
TRBJ1-2	TRBV29-1	once	TRBD1	TGCAGCGTTAGTGACAGGGTGAGCTATGGCTACACCTTC	CSVSDRVSYGYTF
TRBJ2-6	TRBV4-1	many	TRBD1	TGCGCCAGCAGCCAAGAATGGGACAGGGGGCTCGGCTCTGGGGCCAACGTCCTGACTTTC	CASSQEWDRGLGSGANVLTF
TRBJ1-5	TRBV19	few	-	TGTGCCAGTAGTGGACCGGGACAGCCCCAGCATTTT	CASSGPGQPQHF
TRBJ2-7	TRBV18	-	-	TGTGCCAGCTCACCACTCTCAGGGCTGAGGGGCTACGAGCAGTACTTC	CASSPLSGLRGYEQYF
TRBJ2-7	TRBV6-5	-	TRBD2	TGTGCCAGCAGTTACGGTCTAGCGGGAGCGTACGAGCAGTACTTC	CASSYGLAGAYEQYF
TRBJ2-7	TRBV6-5	few	-	TGTGCCAGCAGCCAAACTAGCAACGAGCAGTACTTC	CASSQTSNEQYF
TRBJ2-5	TRBV10-3	few	TRBD2	TGTGCCATCAGTGAGTCCACTAGCGGGAGACAGGGTGAGACCCAGTACTTC	CAISESTSGRQGETQYF
TRBJ2-3	TRBV4-1	-	TRBD2	TGCGCCAGCAGCCCGATAGCGGGAGTAGCAGATACGCAGTATTTT	CASSPIAGVADTQYF
TRBJ2-7	TRBV7-2	-	-	TGTGCCAGCAGCTTAGCGGTCGGAGTCCGGTACGAGCAGTACTTC	CASSLAVGVRYEQYF
TRBJ1-1	TRBV5-4	many	-	TGTGCCAGCAGCTGGGACCCCGGGGGGGAAGCTTTCTTT	CASSWDPGGEAFF
TRBJ1-3	TRBV6-1	-	TRBD1	TGTGCCAGCACGACAGGGGTTGGAAACACCATATATTTT	CASTTGVGNTIYF
TRBJ2-5	TRBV28	-	TRBD1	TGTGCCAGCAGTTTATCTCCAGGGGGTATCCAAGAGACCCAGTACTTC	CASSLSPGGIQETQYF
TRBJ1-2	TRBV28	few	TRBD1	TGTGCCAGCAGTGCCTGGACAGGGGGCGCAAATGGCTACACCTTC	CASSAWTGGANGYTF
TRBJ2-1	TRBV19	-	-	TGTGCCAGTAGTCCGAGGGGGGATGAGCAGTTCTTC	CASSPRGDEQFF
TRBJ2-7	TRBV5-1	-	-	TGCGCCAGCAGCTTGGGGGCAGGAGATGTTTACGAGCAGTACTTC	CASSLGAGDVYEQYF